This TCR beta chain was recorded in a study of cytotoxic CD8 clonotypes in ibrutinib-treated CLL. Study results and limitations: The study sampled sustained-remission and progressing patients at different times.

Deep sequencing aimed at 1 in 200,000 to 1 in 1 million T cells' resolution. Libraries were prepared by immunoSEQ multiplex PCR; TCRdb keeps only in-frame clonotypes and omits some of them. The sample lists about 130,000 clones, 75% to 85% occurring once. Of note for this clone: Its antigen is unknown.

The CDR3 sequence is 14 residues long. The V gene lost 0 bases and the J gene lost 4 bases, with 10 bases spanning the gap. Germline CDR1 MNHNS, CDR2 SASEGT. Sequences were derived from PBMCs, sampled after 12 months of ibrutinib treatment. The V gene is TRBV6-1, the J gene TRBJ2-7; unclear D gene. This receptor was identified in a human donor with chronic lymphocytic leukemia. CDR3 coding DNA: TGTGCCAGCAGTGAAGCGGCGGATTTTTACGAGCAGTACTTC. Encoded protein: CASSEAADFYEQYF.